These 13 T cell receptor beta chains share one sample of origin, sequenced in a study of Ad26.COV2.S vaccination and SARS-CoV-2 variants. Stated treatment: 15 to 20 received Ad26.COV2.S at low or high dose, single or two shots; roughly five received placebo; per-sample allocation not given. Collection of samples fell on day 63 after the first vaccine or placebo injection. Measured with immunoSEQ multiplex PCR; TCRdb has only the in-frame clones, and not every one. The table lists more than 300,000 clones, 88% of them singletons. The starting material was peripheral blood, obtained in a trial of Ad26.COV2.S vaccine versus placebo. Source of these receptors: a person aged 18-60 years who received the Ad26.COV2.S COVID-19 vaccine or a placebo.

This clone appeared a single time. Other nucleotide sequences in the sample specify the same CDR3. The chain uses TRBV5-1 and TRBJ2-5, with D hard to call. The V and J ends lost 2 bases and 2 bases respectively, with 1 base between them. CDR1 is SGHRS, CDR2 YFSETQ, per germline. The CDR3 loop spans 11 amino acids. The CDR3 DNA is TGCGCCAGCAGCTTTCAAGAGACCCAGTACTTC. It encodes CASSFQETQYF.

The genes are TRBV15 and TRBJ2-2; D call uncertain. The CDR3 runs 15 residues. V was cut by 1 base and J by 1 base, with 7 bases left in between. CDR1 is LNHNV, CDR2 YYDKDF, per germline (reference sequence). The CDR3 DNA sequence: TGTGCCACCAGCAGAGGGACGGAGAACACCGGGGAGCTGTTTTTT. Translating it yields CATSRGTENTGELFF.

The V call is TRBV9, the J call TRBJ1-4, with D maybe TRBD1 (5 bases). Deletions cut 3 bases from V and 4 bases from J, with 10 bases between. Looked up from germline, CDR1 is SGDLS and CDR2 is YYNGEE. The CDR3 extends over 14 amino acids. CDR3 bases: TGTGCCAGCAGCGAGAAGACAGATAATGAAAAACTGTTTTTT. As protein: CASSEKTDNEKLFF.

The CDR3 coding sequence is TGTGCCAGCAGCCCCTCACTCCTGGGCTCTGGAAACACCATATATTTT. Translated, it gives CASSPSLLGSGNTIYF. J is TRBJ1-3 and V is TRBV7-9; D remains ambiguous. The CDR3 is 16 amino acids. Germline V gene data show CDR1 as SEHNR and CDR2 as FQNEAQ (reference sequence). Trimming pared 5 bases from V and 0 bases from J, leaving 14 bases between.

This rearrangement joins TRBV6-1 to TRBJ2-7; 9 bases match TRBD1. The CDR3 length is 16 residues. V was pared by 1 base and J by 3 bases, with 7 bases of the junction left unmatched. Germline values: CDR1 MNHNS, CDR2 SASEGT. This chain's CDR3 is CASSEEVGTGSYEQYF. In DNA form, the CDR3 reads TGTGCCAGCAGTGAAGAGGTCGGGACAGGGAGCTACGAGCAGTACTTC.

The chain recombines TRBV23-1 with TRBJ2-7, with TRBD1 matching 8 bases. TRBV23-1 is an ORF, and what it does is uncertain. The V and J ends lost 4 bases and 2 bases, in that order; junction bases with no gene match: 19. CDR3 length: 19 amino acids. The CDR3 region has the DNA TGCGCCAGCAGTCCAGATCACCTTGAACTTGACAGGGGCGCCTACGAGCAGTACTTC. Protein sequence: CASSPDHLELDRGAYEQYF.

The chain is built from TRBV29-1 and TRBJ2-5; D could derive from TRBD1 or TRBD2 (5 bases each). This CDR3 spans 11 amino acids. The ends were cut back, 7 bases at V and 5 bases at J, with 11 bases in the middle. The germline V gene encodes CDR1 SQVTM and CDR2 ANQGSEA. The CDR3 here is CSAGLRETQYF. DNA for the CDR3: TGCAGCGCGGGGCTACGGGAGACCCAGTACTTC.

The sample holds a few counts of this clone. The chain uses TRBV19 and TRBJ2-7, with D possibly matching TRBD2 (6 bases). The CDR3 length is 14 residues. From germline, CDR1 is LNHDA and CDR2 SQIVND (reference sequence). Trimming left V 6 bases short and J 2 bases short, with 14 bases between. CDR3 sequence (DNA): TGTGCCAGTAGCCTAGGTAGCGGAACCTACGAGCAGTACTTC. This sequence encodes CASSLGSGTYEQYF.

The chain combines TRBV27 with TRBJ2-2; 15 bases agree with TRBD2. Germline V gene lookup returns CDR1 MNHEY and CDR2 SMNVEV (reference sequence). V lost 6 bases to trimming and J lost 4 bases; unmatched junction nucleotides: 6. The CDR3 extends over 17 amino acids. CDR3 nucleotide sequence: TGTGCCAGCAGCGGACTAGCGGGAGGGCCGGGCACCGGGGAGCTGTTTTTT. This encodes CASSGLAGGPGTGELFF.

V usage is TRBV7-8 and J usage is TRBJ1-2, with D perhaps matching TRBD1 (6 bases). CDR3 length: 15 residues. Germline assignment: CDR1 SGHVS and CDR2 FQNEAQ. Trimming pared 4 bases from V and 6 bases from J, leaving 18 bases between. DNA for the CDR3: TGTGCCAGCAGCTCCCGGGTGGACAGAGGGGATGGCTACACCTTC. Its translation is CASSSRVDRGDGYTF.

The gene calls are TRBV2 and TRBJ1-5, with no clear D. Trimming removed 6 bases at V and 0 bases at J, with 15 bases between. This CDR3 comprises 16 residues. The germline gives CDR1 SNHLY, CDR2 FYNNEI. CDR3 nucleotide sequence: TGTGCCAGCAGGATGGGAGGACCCTATAGCAATCAGCCCCAGCATTTT. Translation: CASRMGGPYSNQPQHF.

The rearrangement uses TRBV7-6 and TRBJ1-5; D might be TRBD1 (6 bases). Germline-derived CDR1 and CDR2 are SGHVS and FNYEAQ. V lost 1 base and J 5 bases, leaving 15 bases between the germline ends. CDR3 length: 16 residues. DNA of the CDR3: TGTGCCAGCAGCTTAGAACCGGGACAAGGGGATCAGCCCCAGCATTTT. Translation: CASSLEPGQGDQPQHF.

The chain couples TRBV19 to TRBJ2-3; 10 bases line up with TRBD2. This CDR3 has 20 amino acids. The germline gives CDR1 LNHDA, CDR2 SQIVND (reference sequence). V dropped 5 bases and J dropped 0; count of bases not matched to a gene: 17. The CDR3 DNA is TGTGCCAGTAGTCTGAGACTAGCGGGTAGATCGAGTGCTAGCACAGATACGCAGTATTTT. Translated, it gives CASSLRLAGRSSASTDTQYF.